The 19 T cell receptor beta chains presented below share a single source sample, sequenced in a study of cytotoxic CD8 clonotypes in ibrutinib-treated CLL. TCRdb's copy holds only in-frame clones and misses some; the assay was immunoSEQ multiplex PCR. The sample has hundreds of thousands of clones, under 80% seen once. Sequenced here: PBMCs, sampled after 24 months of ibrutinib treatment. These receptors were obtained from a human donor with chronic lymphocytic leukemia.

This clone came up once. Other nucleotide sequences in the sample specify the same CDR3. The chain uses TRBV11-2 and TRBJ2-5; 7 bases match TRBD1. Germline CDR1 SGHAT, CDR2 FQNNGV. CDR3 length: 15 amino acids. The V and J ends lost 1 base and 1 base, in that order; junction bases with no gene match: 3. CDR3 in DNA: TGTGCCAGCAGCTTAGGACAGGGTCTCCAAGAGACCCAGTACTTC. Translating it yields CASSLGQGLQETQYF. Full variable domain (missing parts from reference TRBV11-2 and TRBJ2-5): EAGVAQSPRYKIIEKRQSVAFWCNPISGHATLYWYQQILGQGPKLLIQFQNNGVVDDSQLPKDRFSAERLKGVDSTLKIQPAKLEDSAVYLCASSLGQGLQETQYFGPGTRLLVL.

This chain uses TRBV6-6 with TRBJ2-2, with TRBD1 as a possible D gene (5 bases). Deletions cut 6 bases from V and 4 bases from J, with 9 bases between. The CDR3 is made up of 13 amino acids. CDR1 and CDR2 from the germline V gene are MNHNY and SVGAGI (reference sequence). The DNA for the CDR3 is TGTGCCAGCAGAATCGACAGCACCGGGGAGCTGTTTTTT. The encoded protein is CASRIDSTGELFF.

The rearrangement joins TRBV29-1 to TRBJ2-5; possibly TRBD2 for D (6 bases). V was clipped by 4 bases and J by 5 bases, with 11 bases between them. The CDR3 runs 12 residues. Looked up from germline, CDR1 is SQVTM and CDR2 is ANQGSEA. CDR3 loop: CSVVPAGETQYF. The CDR3 coding sequence is TGCAGCGTTGTACCGGCGGGGGAGACCCAGTACTTC.

The chain is built from TRBV28 and TRBJ2-2; no firm D call. CDR3 length equals 15 residues. V lost 6 bases and J 1 base, leaving 12 bases between the germline ends. CDR1 is MDHEN and CDR2 is SYDVKM in the germline V gene. The CDR3: CASSKAAGNTGELFF. The CDR3 coding sequence is TGTGCCAGCAGCAAGGCGGCAGGGAACACCGGGGAGCTGTTTTTT.

This chain connects TRBV6-5 to TRBJ2-1; D is undetermined. The CDR3 runs 13 residues. Trimming shortened V by 2 bases and J by 4 bases, and 6 bases separated the two germline ends. Germline-derived CDR1 and CDR2 are MNHEY and SVGAGI. CDR3 sequence reads: CASSYHAYNEQFF. CDR3 sequence (DNA): TGTGCCAGCAGTTACCATGCGTACAATGAGCAGTTCTTC.

This chain links TRBV18 with TRBJ1-2; D remains ambiguous. This CDR3 region has 15 residues. V dropped 8 bases and J dropped 2 bases, with 18 bases sitting between them. Germline V CDR1 and CDR2: KGHSH, LQKENI. CDR3: CASRGFGEENYGYTF. The CDR3, as DNA: TGTGCCAGCAGAGGGTTCGGGGAGGAGAACTATGGCTACACCTTC.

The gene calls are TRBV29-1 and TRBJ2-3, with D uncertain. The CDR3 consists of 14 residues. With 4 bases removed from V and 1 base from J, the gap between germline ends came to 12 bases. Per germline, CDR1 SQVTM and CDR2 ANQGSEA. The CDR3 sequence: CSVVFPPGTDTQYF. The CDR3 region has the DNA TGCAGCGTTGTTTTCCCACCCGGCACAGATACGCAGTATTTT.

This clone was counted between two and nine times. V usage is TRBV15 and J usage is TRBJ2-7; D is possibly TRBD2 (6 bases). Deletions cut 0 bases from V and 6 bases from J, with 12 bases between. CDR3 length equals 14 residues. Germline loops: CDR1 LNHNV, CDR2 YYDKDF (reference sequence). The CDR3 loop reads CATSRDVGGGEQYF. The CDR3 nucleotides are TGTGCCACCAGCAGAGACGTGGGAGGAGGCGAGCAGTACTTC.

The table lists this clone with a count of one. This sequence joins TRBV5-1 and TRBJ2-7; D remains ambiguous. V lost 3 bases, J lost 0 bases, and 13 bases lay in between. CDR3 length: 15 amino acids. Germline CDR1 SGHRS, CDR2 YFSETQ. CDR3 sequence reads: CASSWTGPSSYEQYF. The CDR3 region has the DNA TGCGCCAGCAGCTGGACCGGGCCAAGCTCCTACGAGCAGTACTTC.

The chain recombines TRBV7-2 with TRBJ2-1; perhaps TRBD2 as D (5 bases). This CDR3 has 13 residues. With 4 bases removed from V and 6 bases from J, the gap between germline ends came to 10 bases. In germline, CDR1 is SGHTA, CDR2 FQGNSA. The CDR3 here is CASSSSGANEQFF. Here the CDR3 DNA reads TGTGCCAGCAGCTCAAGCGGAGCCAATGAGCAGTTCTTC.

This clone was observed a handful of times. The chain joins TRBV6-1 to TRBJ2-6; tentative D call: TRBD2 (5 bases). CDR1 is MNHNS, CDR2 SASEGT, per germline. The CDR3 spans 14 residues. V lost 6 bases and J 4 bases, leaving 10 bases between the germline ends. The CDR3 sequence: CASRSGSGANVLTF. For the CDR3, the DNA is TGTGCCAGCAGGTCGGGGAGCGGGGCCAACGTCCTGACTTTC.

The V gene is TRBV27, the J gene TRBJ1-1, with D possibly being TRBD1 (6 bases). Germline loops: CDR1 MNHEY, CDR2 SMNVEV (reference sequence). V lost 6 bases and J lost 4, with 12 bases in between. This CDR3 has 13 residues. CDR3 bases: TGTGCCAGCAGCTCGCAGGGGTCCACTGAAGCTTTCTTT. Translation: CASSSQGSTEAFF.

The rearrangement links TRBV23-1 to TRBJ2-1; D is unclear. TRBV23-1 is sorted into the ORF group, with uncertain function. This CDR3 is 15 amino acids long. V lost 0 bases to trimming and J lost 15 bases, with 21 bases between them. The CDR3 coding sequence is TGCGCCAGCAGTCAATCGCTTCGCCGAGGTGGGTCACGGTTCTTC. It translates to CASSQSLRRGGSRFF.

J is TRBJ2-3 and V is TRBV6-5, with D possibly being TRBD2 (7 bases). The CDR3 contains 15 residues. Germline CDR1 MNHEY, CDR2 SVGAGI. Between the trimmed V and J ends, which lost 7 bases and 1 base, there was a span of 15 bases. The CDR3 sequence: CASIRGAGGTDTQYF. The CDR3 DNA is TGTGCCAGCATTAGGGGGGCGGGAGGCACAGATACGCAGTATTTT.

The chain couples TRBV5-1 to TRBJ2-3; D is tentatively TRBD1 or TRBD2 (5 bases each). Trimming removed 0 bases at V and 3 bases at J, with 14 bases between. CDR3 length: 16 amino acids. Germline V CDR1 and CDR2: SGHRS, YFSETQ. The CDR3 nucleotides are TGCGCCAGCAGCTTGGGACACGGGGCCAATACAGATACGCAGTATTTT. Residues: CASSLGHGANTDTQYF.

V usage is TRBV30 and J usage is TRBJ2-2, with 7 bases aligning to TRBD2. Germline trimming cut 5 bases from V and 3 bases from J; bases unmatched to any gene: 0. Per the germline V gene, CDR1 is GTSNPN and CDR2 is SVGIG (reference sequence). The CDR3 length is 12 residues. The CDR3 here is CAWGRDTGELFF. As DNA, the CDR3 is TGTGCCTGGGGGAGGGACACCGGGGAGCTGTTTTTT.

The chain couples TRBV28 to TRBJ2-7; no reliable D call. The germline CDR1 and CDR2 sequences are MDHEN and SYDVKM. The CDR3 is 12 residues long. Trimming removed 2 bases from V and 4 bases from J, with 6 bases in between. CDR3: CASSLAAYEQYF. Here the CDR3 DNA reads TGTGCCAGCAGTTTAGCGGCGTACGAGCAGTACTTC.

The chain links TRBV9 to TRBJ2-7; TRBD2 might be the D (6 bases). Trimming cost V 6 bases and J 7 bases, with 17 bases left between them. The CDR3 runs to 13 residues. Per germline, CDR1 SGDLS and CDR2 YYNGEE. The DNA for the CDR3 is TGTGCCAGCACCCCGGGTGAGGCGGGGGAGCAGTACTTC. Protein product: CASTPGEAGEQYF. The full variable domain, with the rest looked up from reference TRBV9 and TRBJ2-7, is DSGVTQTPKHLITATGQRVTLRCSPRSGDLSVYWYQQSLDQGLQFLIQYYNGEERAKGNILERFSAQQFPDLHSELNLSSLELGDSALYFCASTPGEAGEQYFGPGTRLTVT.

The rearrangement uses TRBV2 and TRBJ2-3, with D tentatively TRBD2 (6 bases). The CDR3 runs 14 residues. Trimming stripped 3 bases from V and 5 bases from J, with 12 bases between. Looked up from germline, CDR1 is SNHLY and CDR2 is FYNNEI. CDR3 sequence (DNA): TGTGCCAGCAGTGACCCGGGAGACATAGATACGCAGTATTTT. It specifies CASSDPGDIDTQYF. The full variable domain, its missing parts supplied by reference TRBV2 and TRBJ2-3, is EPEVTQTPSHQVTQMGQEVILRCVPISNHLYFYWYRQILGQKVEFLVSFYNNEISEKSEIFDDQFSVERPDGSNFTLKIRSTKLEDSAMYFCASSDPGDIDTQYFGPGTRLTVL.